This TCR beta chain was profiled in a study of cytomegalovirus exposure and HLA in healthy donors. Regarding the study as a whole: Per a later analysis, approximately 16,000 TCR beta sequences showed association with HLA alleles at 0.05 false discovery rate. 87-base-pair reads could not separate some V segments, including TRBV6-2 and TRBV6-3.

Researchers ran the PCR with 60 Vbeta and 13 Jbeta primers. Some clones are missing from TCRdb's copy, which holds only in-frame ones; the method was immunoSEQ multiplex PCR. Among around 200,000 clones, 80% were seen once, and the ten largest hold 0.65%. Remarks on this clone: Its matching antigen is unknown.

Germline CDR1 PRHDT, CDR2 FYEKMQ (reference sequence). CDR3 length: 23 amino acids. J gave up 0 bases and V 5 bases, and 24 bases lay outside the gene matches. Healthy bone marrow donors made up the donors. At sampling all donors were nominally healthy, likely with unrecorded immune exposures. The sequence derives from a boy under 18 in good health and CMV-seronegative. This chain connects TRBV13 to TRBJ2-1; 11 bases align to TRBD2. The sequencing sample was made of PBMCs. CDR3 amino acids: CASSLSQGNLVAGGLSSYNEQFF. The CDR3 nucleotides read TGTGCCAGCAGCCTTAGTCAGGGGAATTTGGTAGCGGGAGGGCTTAGCTCCTACAATGAGCAGTTCTTC.